The present T cell receptor (beta chain) was sequenced within a study of T cells after yellow fever vaccination. Study as a whole: Fractions low in cell number were prepared with SMART-Seq v4 Ultra Low Input.

Using its own MiXCR run on the 5' RACE reads, TCRdb lists one record per CDR3 protein. The table shows about 120,000 distinct CDR3 sequences, with approximately 8.4% occurring only once. The CDR3 is 14 amino acids. The germline V and J ends were trimmed by 0 bases and 5 bases, with 10 bases remaining between them. Germline CDR1 is LGHNA and CDR2 is YSLEER. This clonotype was seen many times. The V call is TRBV4-3, the J call TRBJ2-5; perhaps D is TRBD1 or TRBD2 (5 bases each). This clonotype originated in a man between 25 and 39 years old who received the YFV17D yellow fever vaccine. This material consisted of CD8+ T cells sorted from PBMCs, taken 45 days after the yellow fever booster vaccination. The CDR3 bases are TGCGCCAGCAGCCAAGATTGGGGGTTGGAGACCCAGTACTTC. It is translated as CASSQDWGLETQYF.